This T cell receptor (beta chain) was recorded in a study of identical twins. TCRdb called the 5' RACE reads again in MiXCR, with one record for every CDR3 protein. The data hold about 720,000 distinct CDR3 sequences, with 15% to 20% observed a single time. CDR3 size: 12 residues. V gave up 4 bases and J gave up 15 bases, with 16 bases separating them. Germline V gene lookup returns CDR1 LGHDT and CDR2 YNNKEL (reference sequence). This clonotype came up a few times. These records were also assigned to another study, of T cells expressing NK-cell markers.

This TCR derives from a woman aged 18-29 years in good health. Sequencing was performed on PBMCs. The genes are TRBV3-1 and TRBJ2-1, with D perhaps matching TRBD2 (5 bases). The CDR3 sequence is CASSLGTSTGFF. In nucleotides, the CDR3 is TGTGCCAGCAGCCTGGGAACTAGTACCGGGTTCTTC.